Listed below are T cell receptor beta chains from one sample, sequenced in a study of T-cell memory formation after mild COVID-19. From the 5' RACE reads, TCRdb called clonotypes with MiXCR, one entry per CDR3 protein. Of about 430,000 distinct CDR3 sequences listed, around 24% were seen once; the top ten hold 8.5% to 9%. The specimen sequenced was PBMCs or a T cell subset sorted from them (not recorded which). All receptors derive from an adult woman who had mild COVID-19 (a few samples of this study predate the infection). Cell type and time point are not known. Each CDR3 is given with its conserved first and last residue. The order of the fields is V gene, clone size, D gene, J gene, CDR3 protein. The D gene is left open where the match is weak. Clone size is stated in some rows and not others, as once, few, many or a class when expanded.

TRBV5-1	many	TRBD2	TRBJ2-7	CASSLEALAGGSYEQYF
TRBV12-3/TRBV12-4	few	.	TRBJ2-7	CASSFMWGASYEQYF
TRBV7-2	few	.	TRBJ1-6	CASSLSTSGISPLHF
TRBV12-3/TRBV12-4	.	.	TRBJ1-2	CASSSQARGNYGYTF
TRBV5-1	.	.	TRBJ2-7	CASSVRDRKYF
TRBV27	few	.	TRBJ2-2	CASSFWEKSGELFF
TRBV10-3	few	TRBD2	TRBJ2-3	CATAGGGPSTDTQYF
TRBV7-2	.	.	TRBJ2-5	CASQEGAQETQYF
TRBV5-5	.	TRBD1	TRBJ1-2	CASSLGTGYSTF
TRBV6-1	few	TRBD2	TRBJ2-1	CASSEILAGYNEQFF
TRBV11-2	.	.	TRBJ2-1	CASSFNRRGYNEQFF
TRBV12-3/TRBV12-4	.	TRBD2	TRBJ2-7	CASGRAYEQYF
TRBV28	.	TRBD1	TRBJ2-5	CASSPADRHQETQYF
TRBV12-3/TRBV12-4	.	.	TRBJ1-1	CASSLEAGVNTEAFF
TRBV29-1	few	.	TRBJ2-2	CSGFWGELFF
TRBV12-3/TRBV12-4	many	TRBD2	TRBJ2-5	CASSPGRASGNQETQYF
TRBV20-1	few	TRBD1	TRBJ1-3	CSARELGQGSSGNTIYF
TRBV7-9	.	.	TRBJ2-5	CASSLVVLPEETQYF
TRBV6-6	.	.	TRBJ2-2	CASSYGPNTGELFF
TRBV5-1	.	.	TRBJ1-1	CASSAITTGNTEAFF
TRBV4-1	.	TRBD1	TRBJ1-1	CASSQDTGTGLSEAFF
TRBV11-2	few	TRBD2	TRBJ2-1	CASSLFGGSGEQFF
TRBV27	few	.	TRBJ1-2	CASSQRPWDGNYGYTF
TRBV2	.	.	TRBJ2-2	CASSALGELFF
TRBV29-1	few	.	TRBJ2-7	CSAEGGQTYEQYF
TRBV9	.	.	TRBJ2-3	CASSSLGGTSTDTQYF
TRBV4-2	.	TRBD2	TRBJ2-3	CASSQDAGLAGVADTQYF
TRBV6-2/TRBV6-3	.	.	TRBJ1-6	CASRAIDSGLNSPLHF
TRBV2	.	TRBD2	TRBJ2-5	CASNQAEVGGDQETQYF
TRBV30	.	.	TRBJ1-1	CAWSVSYGQAFF
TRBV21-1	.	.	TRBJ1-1	CASSKRDRPNTEAFF
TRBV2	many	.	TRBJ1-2	CASSEPTYGYTF
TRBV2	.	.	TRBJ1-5	CASDLLGAGSQPQHF
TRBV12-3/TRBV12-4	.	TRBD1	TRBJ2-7	CASSPRQGGEQYF
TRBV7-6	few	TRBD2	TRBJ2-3	CASSLEIVTSGREGTDTQYF
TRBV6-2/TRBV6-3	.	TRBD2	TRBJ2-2	CASSHRLAGGLVNTGELFF
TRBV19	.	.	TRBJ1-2	CASSVRDSYGYTF
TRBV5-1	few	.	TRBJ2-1	CASSLIGADNEQFF
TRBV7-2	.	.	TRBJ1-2	CASSVRQSTNYGYTF
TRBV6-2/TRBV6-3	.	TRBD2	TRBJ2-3	CASRPPSGRAVDTQYF
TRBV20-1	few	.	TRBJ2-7	CSARLSGLVGEQYF
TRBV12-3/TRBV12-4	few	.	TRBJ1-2	CASSLARGDGYTF
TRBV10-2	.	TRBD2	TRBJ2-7	CASSELTPGLVLEQYF
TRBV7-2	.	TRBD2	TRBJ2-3	CASSSLAGAGDTQYF
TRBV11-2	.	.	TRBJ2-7	CASSFTQSSYEQYF
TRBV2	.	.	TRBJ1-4	CASNFAPIGEKLFF
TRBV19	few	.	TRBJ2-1	CASSIQDYEYNEQFF
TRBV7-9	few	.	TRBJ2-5	CASSRIITGTIIQETQYF
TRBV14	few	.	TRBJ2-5	CASSQVGGEETQYF
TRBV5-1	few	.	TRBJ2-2	CASSLIKGGPYTGELFF
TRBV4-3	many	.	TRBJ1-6	CASSQDLAANSPLHF